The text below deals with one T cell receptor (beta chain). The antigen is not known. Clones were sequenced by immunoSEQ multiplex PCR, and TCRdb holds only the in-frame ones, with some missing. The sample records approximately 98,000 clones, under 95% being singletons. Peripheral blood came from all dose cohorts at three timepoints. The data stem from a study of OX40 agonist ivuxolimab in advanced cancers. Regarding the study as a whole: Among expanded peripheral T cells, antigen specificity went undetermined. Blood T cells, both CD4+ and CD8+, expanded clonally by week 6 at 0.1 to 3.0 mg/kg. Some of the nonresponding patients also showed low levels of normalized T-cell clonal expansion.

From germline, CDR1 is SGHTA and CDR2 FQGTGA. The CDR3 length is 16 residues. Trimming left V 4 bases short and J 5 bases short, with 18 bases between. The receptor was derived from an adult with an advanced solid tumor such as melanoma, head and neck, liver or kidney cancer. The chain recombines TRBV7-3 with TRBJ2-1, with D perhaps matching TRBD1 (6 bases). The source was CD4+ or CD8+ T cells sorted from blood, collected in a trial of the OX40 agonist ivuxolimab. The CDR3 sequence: CASSSPSRGTHNEQFF. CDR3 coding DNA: TGTGCCAGCAGCTCCCCCTCGAGGGGGACCCACAATGAGCAGTTCTTC.